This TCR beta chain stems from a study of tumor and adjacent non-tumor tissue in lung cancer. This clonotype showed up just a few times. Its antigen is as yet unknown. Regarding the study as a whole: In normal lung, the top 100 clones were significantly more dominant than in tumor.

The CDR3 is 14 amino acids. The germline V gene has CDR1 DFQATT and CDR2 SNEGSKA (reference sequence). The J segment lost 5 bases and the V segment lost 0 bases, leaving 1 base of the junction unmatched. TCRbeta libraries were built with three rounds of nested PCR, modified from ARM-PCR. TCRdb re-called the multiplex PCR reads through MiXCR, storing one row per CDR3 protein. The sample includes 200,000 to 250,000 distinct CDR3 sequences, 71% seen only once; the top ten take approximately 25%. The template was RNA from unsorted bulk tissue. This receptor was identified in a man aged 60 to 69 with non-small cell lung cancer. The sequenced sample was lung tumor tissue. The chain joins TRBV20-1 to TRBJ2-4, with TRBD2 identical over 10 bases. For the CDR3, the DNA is TGCAGTGCTAGAGATACTAGCGGGGAAAACATTCAGTACTTC. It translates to CSARDTSGENIQYF.